This record looks at one T cell receptor (beta chain) sequence and its context. The antigen is undetermined. There are 15 residues in the CDR3. The germline V gene encodes CDR1 DFQATT and CDR2 SNEGSKA (reference sequence). V gave up 4 bases and J gave up 1 base; unmatched junction bases: 5. Researchers prepared the TCRbeta library using unique molecular identifiers, the study reports. TCRdb called the PCR reads again in MiXCR, with one record for every CDR3 protein. The sample includes hundreds of thousands of distinct CDR3 sequences, approximately 19% of them seen just once. The source of the sample is a study of T-cell reconstitution after alpha-beta-depleted transplantation in children. Notes on the study in general: Several hundred expanded graft clones reportedly were the source of alpha-beta T cells about two months after transplant. T-cell numbers and diversity, one year after transplant, stemmed largely from T cells that were newly produced. At day 60, the high TCRbeta diversity found in some patients originated from recipient T cells and thymic progenitors that had survived.

V usage is TRBV20-1 and J usage is TRBJ2-2; TRBD2 matches at 8 bases. The sequence came from a male patient aged 2 to 9 who had a stem cell transplant for acute lymphoblastic leukemia, so the T cells may come from the graft donor. The sample consisted of PBMCs, mostly from graft donor cells, taken 360 days after TCRalphabeta/CD19-depleted stem cell transplant. CDR3 nucleotide sequence: TGCAGTGCTACCAGCGGGGGCCGGAACACCGGGGAGCTGTTTTTT. Encoded protein: CSATSGGRNTGELFF.